This T cell receptor (beta chain) was obtained from a study of cytomegalovirus exposure and HLA in healthy donors. The study ran its PCR with 60 Vbeta and 13 Jbeta primers. Only in-frame clones appear in the TCRdb table, and some are missing; sequencing was by immunoSEQ multiplex PCR. Of about 94,000 clones listed, approximately 75% were seen once; the top ten hold approximately 3.9%. The sequencing input was PBMCs. The receptor's source is a woman in her forties in good health and CMV-seronegative.

The CDR3 reads CASRITGNSYNSPLHF. The CDR3 DNA reads as TGTGCCAGTCGCATAACAGGGAACTCCTATAATTCACCCCTCCACTTT. This rearrangement joins TRBV2 to TRBJ1-6; tentative D call: TRBD1 (6 bases). The germline V gene encodes CDR1 SNHLY and CDR2 FYNNEI. The CDR3 extends over 16 amino acids. Trimming cost V 9 bases and J 0 bases, with 15 bases left between them.